A selection of T cell receptor beta chains follows, all from one sample in a study of blood T cell repertoires in COVID-19. This table comes from immunoSEQ multiplex PCR, and its TCRdb copy is limited to in-frame clones, with some not included. The sample lists about 100,000 clones, 92% occurring once. Material for sequencing was peripheral blood. Receptor source: a man in his 70s with acute or convalescent COVID-19. Each CDR3 is given with its conserved first and last residue. A D gene is named only where the DNA matches it firmly. Where a row states a size, it is once, few, many or the class of an expanded clone; other rows omit it.

v_call	clone_size	j_call	d_call	cdr3_aa	cdr3_nt
TRBV6-5	.	TRBJ2-1	.	CASSHPRAEQFF	TGTGCCAGCAGTCACCCCAGGGCCGAGCAGTTCTTC
TRBV6-5	.	TRBJ1-6	TRBD1	CASSGGQGISPLHF	TGTGCCAGCAGCGGGGGACAGGGGATTTCACCCCTCCACTTT
TRBV7-7	few	TRBJ2-3	TRBD1	CASSLATSQGGTDTQYF	TGTGCCAGCAGCTTAGCGACATCGCAGGGGGGCACAGATACGCAGTATTTT
TRBV5-4	once	TRBJ2-5	.	CASSLAPVTGTQQETQYF	TGTGCCAGCAGCTTGGCCCCCGTGACAGGGACTCAACAAGAGACCCAGTACTTC
TRBV6-5	.	TRBJ1-1	TRBD1	CASSRTGRGEAFF	TGTGCCAGCAGTAGGACAGGGAGGGGTGAAGCTTTCTTT
TRBV2	.	TRBJ1-2	TRBD1	CASSGRRDRGHFPGYTF	TGTGCCAGCAGCGGAAGAAGGGACAGGGGGCATTTTCCTGGCTACACCTTC
TRBV4-1	.	TRBJ2-5	TRBD1	CASSQTRTGKETQYF	TGCGCCAGCAGCCAGACTAGGACAGGGAAAGAGACCCAGTACTTC
TRBV5-1	.	TRBJ2-5	.	CASSYGGPGETQYF	TGCGCCAGCAGCTACGGGGGACCGGGAGAGACCCAGTACTTC
TRBV6-2/TRBV6-3	.	TRBJ1-1	TRBD1	CASSLDRGFRTEAFF	TGTGCCAGCAGCCTGGACAGGGGGTTTCGGACTGAAGCTTTCTTT
TRBV7-2	.	TRBJ1-3	TRBD1	CASRSQGGSGNTIYF	TGTGCCAGCAGATCACAGGGGGGATCTGGAAACACCATATATTTT
TRBV9	.	TRBJ1-6	.	CASSVGNTGSGSPLHF	TGTGCCAGCAGCGTAGGGAATACAGGGTCGGGGTCACCCCTCCACTTT
TRBV20-1	.	TRBJ2-7	.	CSARLSYEQYF	TGCAGTGCTAGACTTAGCTACGAGCAGTACTTC
TRBV2	once	TRBJ2-5	.	CASRVQGIGETQYF	TGTGCCAGCAGGGTACAGGGTATTGGGGAGACCCAGTACTTC
TRBV5-4	.	TRBJ1-3	.	CASSLERGLMDTIYF	TGTGCCAGCAGCTTGGAACGCGGACTTATGGACACCATATATTTT